The subject of this entry is one T cell receptor beta chain. Per the germline V gene, CDR1 is LNHDA and CDR2 is SQIVND (reference sequence). The V segment lost 4 bases and the J segment 2 bases; nucleotides outside the gene matches: 5. CDR3 length: 16 amino acids. This specimen belongs to a study of blood T cell repertoires in COVID-19. The repertoire was sequenced with immunoSEQ multiplex PCR; TCRdb's copy has only in-frame clones and lacks some. The data contain about 44,000 clones, around nine tenths of them singletons. The receptor's source is a woman aged 40 to 50 with acute or convalescent COVID-19. Sequencing used peripheral blood. The chain combines TRBV19 with TRBJ2-3; 11 bases are a match to TRBD2. CDR3 amino acids: CASSTFSGRDTDTQYF. The CDR3 coding sequence is TGTGCCAGTAGTACCTTTAGCGGGAGGGACACAGATACGCAGTATTTT.